This is a list of T cell receptor beta chains from one sample in a study of Tregs in tolerant kidney transplant recipients. Clones were read by immunoSEQ multiplex PCR, and TCRdb kept only the in-frame ones, dropping some. The table has about 81,000 clones, roughly 90% seen once; the top ten hold roughly 1.6%. Material: CD4+ T cells from blood (PBMCs), obtained 24 months after the transplant. The receptors come from a human patient who received a combined kidney and bone marrow transplant. Some T cells here may be from the graft donor. CDR3s include the opening cysteine and the closing phenylalanine or tryptophan. D genes are given only for firm matches. Size is omitted from some rows. Given values are once, few, many or a class for expanded clones.

CDR3 DNA,CDR3 protein,CDR3 length,V gene,D gene,clone size,J gene
TGCGCCAGCAGCTTGGCGGGTCCGGGAAACTCCGAGCAGTACTTC,CASSLAGPGNSEQYF,15,TRBV5-1,-,-,TRBJ2-7
TGTGCCAGCAGCCTTCGGCAGGGGGCGAGGGAGCAGTACTTC,CASSLRQGAREQYF,14,TRBV14,TRBD1,-,TRBJ2-7
TGTGCCAGTACCCTCCTACTTGGGGGGACTTCTGAAGCTTTCTTT,CASTLLLGGTSEAFF,15,TRBV19,-,-,TRBJ1-1
TGTGCCAGTACCAGGACAGTTAACTATGGCTACACCTTC,CASTRTVNYGYTF,13,TRBV19,-,once,TRBJ1-2
TGTGCCAGCAGTCCGAATCCCCCCCTTAAGGGGGTGGTGCAGTTCTTC,CASSPNPPLKGVVQFF,16,TRBV5-6,-,-,TRBJ2-1
TGTGCCAGCAGCCGAATAGCGGGGGGGTTAGGTGCGGAGTTGAACAATGAGCAGTTCTTC,CASSRIAGGLGAELNNEQFF,20,TRBV7-3,TRBD2,-,TRBJ2-1
TGTGCCAGCGTGCGGGAGGTTTATAATTCCCCCCTCCACTTT,CASVREVYNSPLHF,14,TRBV28,-,-,TRBJ1-6
TGCGCCAGCAGCGCCGGGACAGGGGCCCTCGATCTCTCGGGCACTGAAGCTTTCTTT,CASSAGTGALDLSGTEAFF,19,TRBV5-1,TRBD1,-,TRBJ1-1
TGTGCCAGCAGCCCCATAACAGGGACGAGCTCCTACAATGAGCAGTTCTTC,CASSPITGTSSYNEQFF,17,TRBV5-6,-,-,TRBJ2-1
TGTGCCAGCAGGAGCGGGGGGCAGGGGCTGAACACTGAAGCTTTCTTT,CASRSGGQGLNTEAFF,16,TRBV6-6,-,once,TRBJ1-1
TGCGCCAGCGCTAAGGACAGGGGTGACACTGAAGCTTTCTTT,CASAKDRGDTEAFF,14,TRBV5-1,TRBD1,-,TRBJ1-1
TGTGCCAGTCAGTGGCAACACACTGAAGCTTTCTTT,CASQWQHTEAFF,12,TRBV19,-,few,TRBJ1-1
TGTGCCAGCAGCTTCGGACTAGCGGGAGCCTTCGAGCAGTACTTC,CASSFGLAGAFEQYF,15,TRBV5-5,TRBD2,-,TRBJ2-7
TGTGCCAGCAGCTTGGGACGGGCCGGGGAAAATTCACCCCTCCACTTT,CASSLGRAGENSPLHF,16,TRBV5-4,-,-,TRBJ1-6
TGTGCCAGCAGTTACTACAGGAAAGAGACCCAGTACTTC,CASSYYRKETQYF,13,TRBV6-6,-,-,TRBJ2-5
TGTGCCAGCAGTCTCACGCAGTTCCTCTACGAGCAGTACTTC,CASSLTQFLYEQYF,14,TRBV28,-,-,TRBJ2-7
TGTGCCAGCAGCCGATTACAGGGGAAGGGATTGAGCTCCTACGAGCAGTACTTC,CASSRLQGKGLSSYEQYF,18,TRBV7-8,TRBD1,-,TRBJ2-7
TGTGCCAGCAGCTTTGCAGCGAGCACAGATACGCAGTATTTT,CASSFAASTDTQYF,14,TRBV7-3,-,-,TRBJ2-3
TGTGCCAGCAGCTCGGGGGTAGGAGCGGGAGAGGGAGAGCAGTACTTC,CASSSGVGAGEGEQYF,16,TRBV7-2,TRBD2,-,TRBJ2-7
TGTGCCAGCAGTTCGAACCGGGACAGGGGGCGCCCGGCTTTCTTT,CASSSNRDRGRPAFF,15,TRBV28,TRBD1,-,TRBJ1-1
TGTGCCAGCAGCCAAGACGCCGGGACTAGCGGGATATTTAGCACCGGGGAGCTGTTTTTT,CASSQDAGTSGIFSTGELFF,20,TRBV4-2,TRBD2,-,TRBJ2-2
TGCGCCAGCAGTGGACTAGCGGGACTCAATGAGCAGTTCTTC,CASSGLAGLNEQFF,14,TRBV10-1,TRBD2,-,TRBJ2-1